Sequencing of this T cell receptor (beta chain) was carried out in a study of OX40 agonist ivuxolimab in advanced cancers. Measured with immunoSEQ multiplex PCR; TCRdb has only the in-frame clones, and not every one. The sample records just under 80,000 clones, roughly 81% being singletons. The clonotype was recovered from an adult with an advanced solid tumor such as melanoma, head and neck, liver or kidney cancer. Sequenced material: CD4+ or CD8+ T cells sorted from blood, taken in a trial of the OX40 agonist ivuxolimab.

CDR3 nucleotide sequence: TGTGCCAGCAGCTTAAGGACAGGGGTCGCGAGAAACTATGGCTACACCTTC. Its translation is CASSLRTGVARNYGYTF. The chain carries TRBV7-9 and TRBJ1-2; 9 bases fit TRBD1. The CDR3 has 17 amino acids. In germline, CDR1 is SEHNR, CDR2 FQNEAQ (reference sequence). With 2 bases clipped from V and 2 bases from J, the junction kept 9 bases outside the gene matches.